This T cell receptor (beta chain) emerged from a study of type 1 and type 2 diabetes patients. Study-level information: The cohort mixed type 1 diabetes, type 2 diabetes and nondiabetic donors. Magnetic bead positive selection isolated CD4+ or CD8+ T cells from PBMCs.

This CDR3 contains 17 residues. Germline CDR1 SGHVS, CDR2 FQNEAQ. The V and J ends lost 1 base and 4 bases respectively, with 16 bases between them. Anyone with other autoimmune disease or infection in the prior four weeks was excluded. This clonotype was detected only a few times. PCR was run on genomic DNA. Amplification of the beta chain CDR3 used 30 forward and 13 reverse multiplex primers. TCRdb re-derived calls from the multiplex PCR reads in MiXCR, one entry per CDR3 protein. The sample includes fewer than 300,000 distinct CDR3 sequences, roughly 50% of them seen just once. J is TRBJ2-2 and V is TRBV7-8; the D gene is possibly TRBD1 (5 bases). The TCR was taken from a young man with type 2 diabetes. The sequenced sample consisted of peripheral blood mononuclear cells (PBMCs). CDR3: CASSLDRLSGFTGELFF. In nucleotides, the CDR3 is TGTGCCAGCAGCTTAGATAGATTGTCAGGGTTCACCGGGGAGCTGTTTTTT.